The rows below give T cell receptor beta chains drawn from one sample of a study of radiation and T cells in renal cell carcinoma. The data were produced by immunoSEQ multiplex PCR, yet TCRdb's version contains in-frame clones alone and is incomplete. The table has 120,000 to 150,000 clones, 86% seen once. The sample here was blood, taken from a patient whose treatment included radiotherapy and nephrectomy. The receptors here all came from a woman aged 50 to 60 with renal cell carcinoma. CDR3s include the opening cysteine and the closing phenylalanine or tryptophan. The order of the fields is V gene, clone size, D gene, J gene, CDR3 DNA, CDR3 protein. The D gene is left open where the match is weak. Rows give clone size only sometimes, using once, few, many, or a class for an expanded clone.

v_call: TRBV18
clone_size: NA
d_call: TRBD1
j_call: TRBJ2-7
cdr3_nt: TGTGCCAGCTCAGTCATGGGACAGGGCTCCTACGAGCAGTACTTC
cdr3_aa: CASSVMGQGSYEQYF

v_call: TRBV7-2
clone_size: NA
d_call: TRBD1
j_call: TRBJ1-2
cdr3_nt: TGTGCCAGCAGCTTTTTGACAGGGCAGGGCTACACCTTC
cdr3_aa: CASSFLTGQGYTF

v_call: TRBV11-3
clone_size: NA
d_call: TRBD1
j_call: TRBJ2-7
cdr3_nt: TGTGCCAGCAGCTTCGGGACAGGGACCTACGAGCAGTACTTC
cdr3_aa: CASSFGTGTYEQYF

v_call: TRBV5-6
clone_size: NA
d_call: NA
j_call: TRBJ2-2
cdr3_nt: TGTGCCAGCAGCGCTGACCCAGGTGGCGCGACCGGGGAGCTGTTTTTT
cdr3_aa: CASSADPGGATGELFF

v_call: TRBV6-5
clone_size: once
d_call: NA
j_call: TRBJ2-1
cdr3_nt: TGTGCCAGCAGTTTTTACAATGAGCAGTTCTTC
cdr3_aa: CASSFYNEQFF

v_call: TRBV19
clone_size: NA
d_call: NA
j_call: TRBJ2-7
cdr3_nt: TGTGCCAGTAGTATAGATCTGAGACGTGGTGTGCGGCAGTACTTC
cdr3_aa: CASSIDLRRGVRQYF

v_call: TRBV9
clone_size: NA
d_call: TRBD2
j_call: TRBJ2-2
cdr3_nt: TGTGCCAGCAGCGTAGATGGTAGCGGGAGGGCCGGCACCGGGGAGCTGTTTTTT
cdr3_aa: CASSVDGSGRAGTGELFF

v_call: TRBV6-1
clone_size: NA
d_call: NA
j_call: TRBJ2-5
cdr3_nt: TGTGCCAGCAGTGAGGACGGAAAGGGGTGGGAGACCCAGTACTTC
cdr3_aa: CASSEDGKGWETQYF

v_call: TRBV5-1
clone_size: once
d_call: TRBD1
j_call: TRBJ2-5
cdr3_nt: TGCGCCAGCAGCAGGACAGGGAAGGAGACCCAGTACTTC
cdr3_aa: CASSRTGKETQYF

v_call: TRBV28
clone_size: few
d_call: TRBD2
j_call: TRBJ2-3
cdr3_nt: TGTGCCAGCAGTCTTAGCGGGGGAGCGGGTACGCAGTATTTT
cdr3_aa: CASSLSGGAGTQYF

v_call: TRBV5-1
clone_size: NA
d_call: NA
j_call: TRBJ2-5
cdr3_nt: TGCGCCAGCAGCTTGGCCCAAGAGACCCAGTACTTC
cdr3_aa: CASSLAQETQYF

v_call: TRBV5-6
clone_size: NA
d_call: NA
j_call: TRBJ1-4
cdr3_nt: TGTGCCAGCAGCTTGGTAGGCAGCACTAATGAAAAACTGTTTTTT
cdr3_aa: CASSLVGSTNEKLFF

v_call: TRBV11-2
clone_size: NA
d_call: TRBD1
j_call: TRBJ2-1
cdr3_nt: TGTGCCAGCAGCTTAGCGAGACAGGGGGGAGAAAATGAGCAGTTCTTC
cdr3_aa: CASSLARQGGENEQFF

v_call: TRBV9
clone_size: NA
d_call: NA
j_call: TRBJ2-5
cdr3_nt: TGTGCCAGCAGCGTAGCCGGAGAGGGGGAGACCCAGTACTTC
cdr3_aa: CASSVAGEGETQYF

v_call: TRBV4-3
clone_size: NA
d_call: NA
j_call: TRBJ2-3
cdr3_nt: TGCGCCAGCAGCCAAGAGCGGTTAGTAACGACAGATACGCAGTATTTT
cdr3_aa: CASSQERLVTTDTQYF

v_call: TRBV20-1
clone_size: NA
d_call: NA
j_call: TRBJ1-5
cdr3_nt: TGCAGTGCTGCTCGTTATCAGCCCCAGCATTTT
cdr3_aa: CSAARYQPQHF

v_call: TRBV9
clone_size: few
d_call: NA
j_call: TRBJ1-4
cdr3_nt: TGTGCCAGCAGCGAACAGCCAACTAATGAAAAACTGTTTTTT
cdr3_aa: CASSEQPTNEKLFF

v_call: TRBV19
clone_size: NA
d_call: TRBD1
j_call: TRBJ1-2
cdr3_nt: TGTGCCAGTAGTATCCCACAGGGGTTGGATGGCTACACCTTC
cdr3_aa: CASSIPQGLDGYTF

v_call: TRBV5-1
clone_size: NA
d_call: NA
j_call: TRBJ2-3
cdr3_nt: TGCGCCAGCAGGTACGGGGAAAGCACAGATACGCAGTATTTT
cdr3_aa: CASRYGESTDTQYF

v_call: TRBV4-3
clone_size: NA
d_call: NA
j_call: TRBJ2-1
cdr3_nt: TGCGCCAGCAGCCAAGATCCTCCGAGCTCCTACAATGAGCAGTTCTTC
cdr3_aa: CASSQDPPSSYNEQFF

v_call: TRBV9
clone_size: NA
d_call: NA
j_call: TRBJ1-1
cdr3_nt: TGTGCCAGCAGCGCTTATGCCGGGAACACTGAAGCTTTCTTT
cdr3_aa: CASSAYAGNTEAFF

v_call: TRBV27
clone_size: NA
d_call: NA
j_call: TRBJ2-2
cdr3_nt: TGTGCCAGCAGTTTTTGGGGCCTTCCCGGGGAGCTGTTTTTT
cdr3_aa: CASSFWGLPGELFF